This T cell receptor beta chain was documented in a study of T-cell memory formation after mild COVID-19 (dated by TCRdb to the early 2020s). Describing the broader study: Most TCR sequence clusters were specific to one of the two donors. In a couple of donors, T-cell clones that expanded and contracted after mild COVID-19 were followed by sequencing TCRalpha and TCRbeta repertoires longitudinally. The cohort was made up of two young adult volunteers, one female and one male, who were previously healthy. The full study reports these points: Only two mild cases were covered in the study, and larger cohorts including severe cases with pre-infection samples were considered necessary. Balanced CD4/CD8 phenotypes were observed for clones contracting from day 15 to 85, whereas a bias towards CD4+ was observed for a second wave of clones expanding from day 15 to 37. Contracting CD4+ clones turned up mainly in the CM and EM memory subsets, whereas EMRA was where CD8+ clones were enriched. Whether the second-wave clones peaking on day 37 were SARS-CoV-2 specific was not confirmed. Some responding clones were detected in pre-infection memory, which suggested that pre-existing cross-reactive memory T cells had joined the SARS-CoV-2 response.

Sequencing used an Illumina NovaSeq 6000. cDNA libraries for TCRalpha and TCRbeta were prepared by 5'RACE using constant-segment primers, with sample barcodes and unique molecular identifiers added. RNA was extracted from every sample with Trizol reagent. Library amplification was performed in two PCR steps, and a second sample barcode and Illumina TruSeq adapters were introduced in the second step. The libraries were sequenced on an Illumina NovaSeq using 2 x 150 bp paired-end reads. From the authors' description of their analysis: Demultiplexing of reads and collapsing into UMI-guided consensus sequences were performed with migec v1.2.7. Using mixcr v2.1.11, UMI consensuses were aligned to TRA and TRB V and J templates and then assembled into clonotypes. A clonotype was counted as expanded or contracted only when both edgeR and NoisET called the clonotype significant, with the noise models trained on biological replicates. For edgeR calls, the thresholds were a false discovery rate-adjusted p below 0.01 and a log2 fold-change of 1. PCA with hierarchical clustering of max-normalized trajectories of the 1000 most abundant clonotypes was used as exploratory dynamics analysis. Separately sequenced CD4+ and CD8+ repertoires were used to assign a CD4 or CD8 phenotype to each responding clone. TCRdb took the public reads, trimmed them with fastp at Q25, ran MiXCR for clone calling and kept in-frame beta chains. Rows are unified per CDR3 protein, each entry keeping the most common DNA and genes. TCRdb's processing, not the study's, gives the V and J calls here. The sample table contains fewer than 350,000 distinct CDR3 sequences; only one count was recorded for approximately 15% of them. The ten most abundant clones make up under 25% of the sample.

Ficoll-Paque density gradient centrifugation was used to isolate PBMCs. The sample holds a few counts of this clonotype. Its recognized antigen is unknown. No per-base quality is available; no much larger clone lies one base away. CDR1 SGHTA and CDR2 FQGNSA were looked up in the germline V gene. Reading from cysteine to phenylalanine, the CDR3 counts 14 amino acids. CDR3 DNA only is kept here, 42 bases in frame from base 1. V loses 5 bases, J loses 7 bases, and the germline ends lie 17 bases apart. This clonotype was obtained from a man between 18 and 29 years old who had mild COVID-19 (a few samples of this study predate the infection). The sample titles of this study are shuffled in the database, so cell type and time point are left out; the donor was told from shared clones. Sequencing was performed on PBMCs or a T cell subset sorted from them (not recorded which). The V and J segments used are TRBV7-2 and TRBJ2-5, with the D call perhaps TRBD1 or TRBD2, as 5 bases match in each case. The DNA sequence is TGTGCCAGCAGCCCGGGACGCCCTGGGGGGACCCAGTACTTC. This encodes CASSPGRPGGTQYF.